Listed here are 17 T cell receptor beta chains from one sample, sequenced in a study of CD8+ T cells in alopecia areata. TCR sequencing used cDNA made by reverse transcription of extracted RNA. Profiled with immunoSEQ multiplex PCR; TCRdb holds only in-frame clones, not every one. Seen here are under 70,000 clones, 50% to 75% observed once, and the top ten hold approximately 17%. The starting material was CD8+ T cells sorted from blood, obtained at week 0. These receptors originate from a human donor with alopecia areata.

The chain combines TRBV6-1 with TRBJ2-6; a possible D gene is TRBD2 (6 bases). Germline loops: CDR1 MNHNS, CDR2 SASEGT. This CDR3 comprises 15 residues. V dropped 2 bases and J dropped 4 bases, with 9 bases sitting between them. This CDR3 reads CASSEQGGGANVLTF. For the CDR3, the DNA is TGTGCCAGCAGTGAACAGGGAGGAGGGGCCAACGTCCTGACTTTC.

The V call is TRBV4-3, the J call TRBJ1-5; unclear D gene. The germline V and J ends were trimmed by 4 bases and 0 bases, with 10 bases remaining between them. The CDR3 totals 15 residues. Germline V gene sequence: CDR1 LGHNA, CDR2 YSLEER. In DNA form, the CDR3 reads TGCGCCAGCAGCCCGTGGGCCGTTAGCAATCAGCCCCAGCATTTT. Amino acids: CASSPWAVSNQPQHF.

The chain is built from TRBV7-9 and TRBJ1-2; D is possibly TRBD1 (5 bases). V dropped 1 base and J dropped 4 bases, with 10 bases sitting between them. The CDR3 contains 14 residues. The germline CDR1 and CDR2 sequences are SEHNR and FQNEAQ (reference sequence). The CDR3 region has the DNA TGTGCCAGCAGCTTAGGGGTGGGACGCTATGGCTACACCTTC. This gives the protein CASSLGVGRYGYTF.

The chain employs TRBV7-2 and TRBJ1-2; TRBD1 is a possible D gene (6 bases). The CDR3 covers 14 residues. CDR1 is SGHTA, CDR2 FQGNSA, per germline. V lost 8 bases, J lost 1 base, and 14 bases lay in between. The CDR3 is CASAVDRSNYGYTF. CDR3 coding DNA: TGTGCCAGCGCCGTTGACAGGAGTAACTATGGCTACACCTTC.

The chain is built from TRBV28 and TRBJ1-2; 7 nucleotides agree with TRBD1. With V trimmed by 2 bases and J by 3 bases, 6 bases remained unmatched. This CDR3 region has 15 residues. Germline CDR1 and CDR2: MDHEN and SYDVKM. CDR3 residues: CASSLGQGGYYGYTF. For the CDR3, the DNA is TGTGCCAGCAGTTTAGGTCAGGGGGGCTACTATGGCTACACCTTC.

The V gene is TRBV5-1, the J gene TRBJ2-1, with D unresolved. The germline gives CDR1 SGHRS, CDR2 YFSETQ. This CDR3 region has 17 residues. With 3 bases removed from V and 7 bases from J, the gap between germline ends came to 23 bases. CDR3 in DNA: TGCGCCAGCAGCTCTCTGACAAATTCGTTCTATAAGAATGAGCAGTTCTTC. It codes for CASSSLTNSFYKNEQFF.

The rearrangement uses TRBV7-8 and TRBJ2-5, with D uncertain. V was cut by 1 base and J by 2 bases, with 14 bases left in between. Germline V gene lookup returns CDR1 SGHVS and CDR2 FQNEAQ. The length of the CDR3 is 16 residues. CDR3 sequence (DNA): TGTGCCAGCAGCTTAGTCACGGGTCCCCAACAAGAGACCCAGTACTTC. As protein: CASSLVTGPQQETQYF.

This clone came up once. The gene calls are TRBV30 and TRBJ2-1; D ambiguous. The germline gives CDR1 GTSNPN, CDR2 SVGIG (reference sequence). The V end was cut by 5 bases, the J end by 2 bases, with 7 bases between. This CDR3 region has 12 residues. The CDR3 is CAWGSTYNEQFF. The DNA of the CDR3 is TGTGCCTGGGGGTCCACCTACAATGAGCAGTTCTTC.

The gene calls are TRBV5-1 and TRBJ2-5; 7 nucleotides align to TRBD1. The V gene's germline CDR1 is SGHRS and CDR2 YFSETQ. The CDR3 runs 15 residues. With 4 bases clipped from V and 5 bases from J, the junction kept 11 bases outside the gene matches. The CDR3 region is CASSPRTGRGETQYF. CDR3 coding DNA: TGCGCCAGCAGCCCCAGGACAGGAAGGGGGGAGACCCAGTACTTC.

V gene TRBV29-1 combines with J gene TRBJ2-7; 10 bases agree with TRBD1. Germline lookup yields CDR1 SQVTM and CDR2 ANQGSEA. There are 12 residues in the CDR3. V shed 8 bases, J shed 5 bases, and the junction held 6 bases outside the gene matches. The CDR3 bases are TGCAGCTGTGGGACAGGGGATGACGAGCAGTACTTC. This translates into CSCGTGDDEQYF.

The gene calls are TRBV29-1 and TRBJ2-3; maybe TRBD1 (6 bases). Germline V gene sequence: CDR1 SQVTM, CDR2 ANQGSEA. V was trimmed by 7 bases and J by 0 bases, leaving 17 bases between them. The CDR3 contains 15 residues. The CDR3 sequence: CSASGDRISTDTQYF. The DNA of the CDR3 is TGCAGCGCGAGTGGAGACAGGATAAGCACAGATACGCAGTATTTT.

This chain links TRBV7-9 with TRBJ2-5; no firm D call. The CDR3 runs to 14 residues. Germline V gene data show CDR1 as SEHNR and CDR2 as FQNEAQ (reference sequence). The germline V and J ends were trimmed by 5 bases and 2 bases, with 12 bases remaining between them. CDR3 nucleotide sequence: TGTGCCAGCAGCCACCCGACCAATCAAGAGACCCAGTACTTC. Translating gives CASSHPTNQETQYF.

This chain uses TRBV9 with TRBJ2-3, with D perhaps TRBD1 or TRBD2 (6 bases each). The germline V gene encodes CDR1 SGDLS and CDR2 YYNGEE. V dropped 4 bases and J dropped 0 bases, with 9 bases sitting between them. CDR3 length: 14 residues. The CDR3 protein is CASSRGGSTDTQYF. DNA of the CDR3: TGTGCCAGCAGCAGAGGGGGGAGCACAGATACGCAGTATTTT.

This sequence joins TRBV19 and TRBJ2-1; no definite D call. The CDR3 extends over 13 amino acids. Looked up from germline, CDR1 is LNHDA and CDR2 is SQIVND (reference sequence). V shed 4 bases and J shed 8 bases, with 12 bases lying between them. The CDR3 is CASSNWPGDEQFF. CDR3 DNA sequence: TGTGCCAGTAGTAATTGGCCGGGCGATGAGCAGTTCTTC.

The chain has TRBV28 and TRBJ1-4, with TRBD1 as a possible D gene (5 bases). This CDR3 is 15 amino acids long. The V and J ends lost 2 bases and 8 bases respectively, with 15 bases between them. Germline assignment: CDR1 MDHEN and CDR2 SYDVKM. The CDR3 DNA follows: TGTGCCAGCAGTTTACTTCCGGGGACCGCCGAAAAACTGTTTTTT. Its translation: CASSLLPGTAEKLFF.

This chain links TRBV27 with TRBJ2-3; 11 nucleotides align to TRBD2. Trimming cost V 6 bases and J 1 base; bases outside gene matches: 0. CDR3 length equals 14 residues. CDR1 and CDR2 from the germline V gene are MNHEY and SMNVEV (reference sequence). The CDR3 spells CASRLAGGTDTQYF. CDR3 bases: TGTGCCAGCAGACTAGCGGGGGGCACAGATACGCAGTATTTT.

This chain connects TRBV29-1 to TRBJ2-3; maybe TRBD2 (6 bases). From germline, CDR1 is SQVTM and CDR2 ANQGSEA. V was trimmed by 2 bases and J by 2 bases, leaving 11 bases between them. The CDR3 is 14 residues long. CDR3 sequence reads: CSVETGVFTDTQYF. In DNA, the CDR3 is TGCAGCGTTGAAACGGGGGTGTTCACAGATACGCAGTATTTT.